Below are 10 T cell receptor beta chains sequenced from a single sample in a study of blood T cell repertoires in COVID-19 (dated by TCRdb to 2020 to 2021). Receptor libraries were prepared by the immunoSEQ multiplex PCR assay. As stored in TCRdb, this immuneACCESS dataset retains in-frame rearrangements with V and J assigned. A fraction of the clones does not appear; measured against another copy, unresolved V genes explain less than half of the discrepancy, and the remainder lacks a known reason. The sample table records about 270,000 clones; roughly 86% of these occur just once. The ten top clones hold about 10% of the sample. The specimen was peripheral blood. The origin of the receptors is a man in his forties with active or convalescent COVID-19.

V gene TRBV9 combines with J gene TRBJ1-1, with 7 bases lining up with TRBD1. Germline V gene data show CDR1 as SGDLS and CDR2 as YYNGEE. The CDR3 totals 12 residues. The junction had 7 bases not matched to a gene; V was cut back by 3 bases and J by 11 bases. CDR3 in amino acids: CASSAEGAGAFF. In nucleotides, the CDR3 is TGTGCCAGCAGCGCGGAGGGGGCAGGGGCTTTCTTT.

This clone was counted between two and nine times. The CDR3 loop reads CAWSPYLGTGGEKNTEAFF. CDR3 sequence (DNA): TGTGCCTGGAGTCCGTACCTGGGGACAGGGGGCGAGAAGAACACTGAAGCTTTCTTT. This chain joins TRBV30 and TRBJ1-1; 12 bases are a match to TRBD1. Per the germline V gene, CDR1 is GTSNPN and CDR2 is SVGIG (reference sequence). This CDR3 region has 19 residues. The ends lost 2 bases at V and 1 base at J; junction bases unmatched: 14.

CDR3 DNA sequence: TGTGCCAGCAGTGCCACGTTCGGCACTGAAGCTTTCTTT. Its translation: CASSATFGTEAFF. The chain is built from TRBV6-4 and TRBJ1-1; D not certain. Per germline, CDR1 MRHNA and CDR2 SNTAGT. V was clipped by 4 bases and J by 4 bases, with 10 bases between them. This CDR3 is 13 amino acids long.

This clone was detected only a few times. The CDR3: CASRPSGTAYTEAFF. The CDR3 nucleotides read TGTGCCAGCAGGCCCTCCGGGACAGCGTACACTGAAGCTTTCTTT. The rearrangement joins TRBV6-5 to TRBJ1-1; 7 nucleotides align to TRBD1. The CDR3 consists of 15 residues. Trimming at V came to 6 bases and at J to 3 bases, leaving 10 bases not matched to a gene. Germline lookup yields CDR1 MNHEY and CDR2 SVGAGI.

The chain couples TRBV27 to TRBJ1-1, with D possibly matching TRBD1 (5 bases). V lost 3 bases and J 5 bases, leaving 10 bases between the germline ends. Germline-derived CDR1 and CDR2 are MNHEY and SMNVEV (reference sequence). This CDR3 comprises 13 residues. The CDR3 loop reads CASSFAGGTEAFF. The CDR3 nucleotides read TGTGCCAGCAGTTTTGCGGGGGGGACTGAAGCTTTCTTT.

The chain employs TRBV7-6 and TRBJ2-2; D perhaps matches TRBD2 (6 bases). The CDR3 has 15 amino acids. V lost 7 bases and J lost 3, with 15 bases in between. CDR1 and CDR2 from the germline V gene are SGHVS and FNYEAQ. The CDR3 DNA is TGTGCCAGCACCATCTTCTCGGGGGACACCGGGGAGCTGTTTTTT. Amino acids: CASTIFSGDTGELFF.

The chain employs TRBV5-8 and TRBJ2-7; 10 nucleotides match TRBD2. The J segment lost 1 base and the V segment lost 4 bases, leaving 8 bases of the junction unmatched. In germline, CDR1 is SGHTS, CDR2 YDEGEE. CDR3 size: 16 residues. CDR3 coding DNA: TGTGCCAGCAGCCGCGGACTAGCGGAGAATTCCTACGAGCAGTACTTC. It translates to CASSRGLAENSYEQYF.

The CDR3 DNA reads as TGTGCCAGTAGTTGGACAGGGAGGACTGAAGCTTTCTTT. Amino acid sequence: CASSWTGRTEAFF. V is TRBV19 and J is TRBJ1-1, with TRBD1 matching 8 bases. V shed 5 bases and J 5 bases; nucleotides not matched to a gene: 4. The V gene's germline CDR1 is LNHDA and CDR2 SQIVND (reference sequence). The CDR3 consists of 13 residues.

The rearrangement joins TRBV9 to TRBJ2-2; possible D gene TRBD2, 7 bases. CDR3 size: 15 residues. Trimming removed 2 bases from V and 3 bases from J, with 11 bases in between. CDR1 is SGDLS, CDR2 YYNGEE, per germline. The DNA of the CDR3 is TGTGCCAGCAGCGTCGCGGGGGCTGACACCGGGGAGCTGTTTTTT. The encoded protein is CASSVAGADTGELFF.

The chain carries TRBV9 and TRBJ2-2; TRBD1 might be the D (5 bases). Germline CDR1 reads SGDLS; CDR2 reads YYNGEE. Between the trimmed V and J ends, which lost 5 bases and 6 bases, there was a span of 5 bases. The CDR3 runs 11 residues. CDR3 in amino acids: CASRGPGELFF. CDR3 DNA sequence: TGTGCCAGCAGGGGGCCCGGGGAGCTGTTTTTT.